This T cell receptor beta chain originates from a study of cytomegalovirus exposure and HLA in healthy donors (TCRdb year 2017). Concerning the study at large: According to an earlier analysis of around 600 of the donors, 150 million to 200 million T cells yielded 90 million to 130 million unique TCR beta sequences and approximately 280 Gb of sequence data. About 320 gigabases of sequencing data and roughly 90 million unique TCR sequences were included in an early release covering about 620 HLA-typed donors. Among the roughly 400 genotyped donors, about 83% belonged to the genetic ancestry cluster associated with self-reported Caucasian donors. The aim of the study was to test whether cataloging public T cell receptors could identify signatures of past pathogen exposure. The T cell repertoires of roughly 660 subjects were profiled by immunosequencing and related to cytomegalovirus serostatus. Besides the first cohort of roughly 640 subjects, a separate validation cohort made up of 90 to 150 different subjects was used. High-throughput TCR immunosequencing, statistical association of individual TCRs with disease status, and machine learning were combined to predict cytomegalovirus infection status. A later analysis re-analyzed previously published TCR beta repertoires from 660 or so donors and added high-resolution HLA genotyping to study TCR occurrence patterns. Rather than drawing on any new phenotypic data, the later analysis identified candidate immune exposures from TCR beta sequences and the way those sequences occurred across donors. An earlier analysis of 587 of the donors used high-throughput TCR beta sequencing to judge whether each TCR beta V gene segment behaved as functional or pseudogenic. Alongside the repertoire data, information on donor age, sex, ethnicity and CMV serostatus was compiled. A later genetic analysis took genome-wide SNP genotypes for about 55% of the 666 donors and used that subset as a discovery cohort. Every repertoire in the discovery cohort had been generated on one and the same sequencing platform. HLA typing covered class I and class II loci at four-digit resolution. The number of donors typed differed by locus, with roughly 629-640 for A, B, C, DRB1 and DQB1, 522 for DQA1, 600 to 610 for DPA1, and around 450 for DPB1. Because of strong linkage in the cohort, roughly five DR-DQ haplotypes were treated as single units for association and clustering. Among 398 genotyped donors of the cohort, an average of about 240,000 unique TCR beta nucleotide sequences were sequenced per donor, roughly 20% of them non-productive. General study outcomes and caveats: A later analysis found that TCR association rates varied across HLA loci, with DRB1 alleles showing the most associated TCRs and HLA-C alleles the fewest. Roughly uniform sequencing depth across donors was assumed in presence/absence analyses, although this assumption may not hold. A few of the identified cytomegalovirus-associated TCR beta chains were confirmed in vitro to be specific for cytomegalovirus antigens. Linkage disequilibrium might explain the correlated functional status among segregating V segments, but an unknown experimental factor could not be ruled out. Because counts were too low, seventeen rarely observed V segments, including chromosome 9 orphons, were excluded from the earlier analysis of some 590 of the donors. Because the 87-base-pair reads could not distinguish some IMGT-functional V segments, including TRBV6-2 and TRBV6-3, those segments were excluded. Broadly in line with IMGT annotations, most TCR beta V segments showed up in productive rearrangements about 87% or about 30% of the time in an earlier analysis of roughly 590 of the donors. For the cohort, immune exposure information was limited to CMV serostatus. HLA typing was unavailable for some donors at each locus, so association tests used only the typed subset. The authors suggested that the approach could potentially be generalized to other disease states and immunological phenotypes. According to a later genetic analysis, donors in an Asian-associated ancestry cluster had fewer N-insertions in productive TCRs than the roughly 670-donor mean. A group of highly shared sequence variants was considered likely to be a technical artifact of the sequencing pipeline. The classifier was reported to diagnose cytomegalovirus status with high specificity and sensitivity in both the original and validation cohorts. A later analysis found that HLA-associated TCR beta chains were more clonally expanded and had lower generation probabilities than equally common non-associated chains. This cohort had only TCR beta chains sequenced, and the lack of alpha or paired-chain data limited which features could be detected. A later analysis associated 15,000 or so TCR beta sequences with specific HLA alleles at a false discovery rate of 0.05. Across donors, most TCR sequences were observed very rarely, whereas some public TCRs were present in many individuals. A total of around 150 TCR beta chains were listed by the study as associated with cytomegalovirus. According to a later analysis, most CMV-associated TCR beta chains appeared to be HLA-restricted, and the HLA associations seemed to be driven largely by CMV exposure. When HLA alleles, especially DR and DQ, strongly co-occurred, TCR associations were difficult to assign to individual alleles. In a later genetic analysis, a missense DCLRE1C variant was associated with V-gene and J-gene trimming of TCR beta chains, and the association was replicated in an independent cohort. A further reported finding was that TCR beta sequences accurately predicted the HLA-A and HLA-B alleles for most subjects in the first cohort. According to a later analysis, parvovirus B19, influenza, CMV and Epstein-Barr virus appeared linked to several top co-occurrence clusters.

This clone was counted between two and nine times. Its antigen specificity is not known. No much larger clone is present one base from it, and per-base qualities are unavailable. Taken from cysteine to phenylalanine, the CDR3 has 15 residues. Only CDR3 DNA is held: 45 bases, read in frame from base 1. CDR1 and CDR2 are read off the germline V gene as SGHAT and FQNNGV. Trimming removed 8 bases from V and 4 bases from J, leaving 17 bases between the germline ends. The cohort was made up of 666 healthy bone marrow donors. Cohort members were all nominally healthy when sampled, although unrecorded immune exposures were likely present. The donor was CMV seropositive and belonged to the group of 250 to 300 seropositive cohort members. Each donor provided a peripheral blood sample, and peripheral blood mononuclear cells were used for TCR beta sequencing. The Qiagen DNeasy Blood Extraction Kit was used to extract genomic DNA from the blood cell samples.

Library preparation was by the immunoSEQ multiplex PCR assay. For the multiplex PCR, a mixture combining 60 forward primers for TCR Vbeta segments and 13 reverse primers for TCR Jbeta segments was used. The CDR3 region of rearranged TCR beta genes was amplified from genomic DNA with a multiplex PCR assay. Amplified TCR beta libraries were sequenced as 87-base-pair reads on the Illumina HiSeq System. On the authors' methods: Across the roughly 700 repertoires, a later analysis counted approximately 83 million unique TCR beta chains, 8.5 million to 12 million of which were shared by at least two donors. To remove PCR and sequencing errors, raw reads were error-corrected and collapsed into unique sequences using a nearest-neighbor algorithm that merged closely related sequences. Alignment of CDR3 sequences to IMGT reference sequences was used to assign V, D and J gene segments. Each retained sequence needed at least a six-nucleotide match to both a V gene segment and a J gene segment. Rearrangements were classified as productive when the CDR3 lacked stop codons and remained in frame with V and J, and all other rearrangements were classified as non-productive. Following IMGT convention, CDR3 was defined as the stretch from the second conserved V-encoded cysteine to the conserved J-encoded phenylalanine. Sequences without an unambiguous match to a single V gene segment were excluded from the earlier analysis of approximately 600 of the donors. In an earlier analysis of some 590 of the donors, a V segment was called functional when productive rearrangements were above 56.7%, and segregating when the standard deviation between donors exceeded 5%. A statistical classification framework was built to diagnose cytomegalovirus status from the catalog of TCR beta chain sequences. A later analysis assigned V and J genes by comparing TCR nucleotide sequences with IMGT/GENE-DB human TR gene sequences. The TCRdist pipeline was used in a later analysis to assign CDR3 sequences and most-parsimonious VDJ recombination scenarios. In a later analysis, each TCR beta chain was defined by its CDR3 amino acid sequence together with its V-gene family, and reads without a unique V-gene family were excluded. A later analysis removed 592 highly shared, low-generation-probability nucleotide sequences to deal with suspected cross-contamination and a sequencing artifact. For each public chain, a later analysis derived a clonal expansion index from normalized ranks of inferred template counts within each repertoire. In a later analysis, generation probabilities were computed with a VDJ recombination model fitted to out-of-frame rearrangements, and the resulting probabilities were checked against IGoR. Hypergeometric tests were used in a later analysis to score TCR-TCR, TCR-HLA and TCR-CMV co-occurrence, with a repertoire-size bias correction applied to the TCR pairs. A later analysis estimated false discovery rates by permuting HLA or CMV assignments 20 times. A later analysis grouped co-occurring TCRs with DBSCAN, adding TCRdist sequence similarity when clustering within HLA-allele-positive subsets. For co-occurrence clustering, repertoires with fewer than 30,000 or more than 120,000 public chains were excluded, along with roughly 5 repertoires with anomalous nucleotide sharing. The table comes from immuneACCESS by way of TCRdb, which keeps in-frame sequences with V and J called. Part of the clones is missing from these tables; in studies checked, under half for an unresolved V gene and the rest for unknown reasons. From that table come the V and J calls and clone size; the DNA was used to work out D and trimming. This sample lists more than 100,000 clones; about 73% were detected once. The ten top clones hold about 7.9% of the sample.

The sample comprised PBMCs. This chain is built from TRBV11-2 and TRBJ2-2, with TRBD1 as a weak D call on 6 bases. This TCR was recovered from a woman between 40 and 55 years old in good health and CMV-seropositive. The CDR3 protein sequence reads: CASGPTGRATGELFF. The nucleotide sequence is TGTGCCAGCGGACCGACAGGTCGTGCCACCGGGGAGCTGTTTTTT. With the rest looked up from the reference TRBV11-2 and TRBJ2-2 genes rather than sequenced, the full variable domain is EAGVAQSPRYKIIEKRQSVAFWCNPISGHATLYWYQQILGQGPKLLIQFQNNGVVDDSQLPKDRFSAERLKGVDSTLKIQPAKLEDSAVYLCASGPTGRATGELFFGEGSRLTVL.